Described below is a single T cell receptor (beta chain) sequence and its context. The repertoire was sequenced with immunoSEQ multiplex PCR; TCRdb's copy has only in-frame clones and lacks some. The data show roughly 100,000 clones, about 87% seen once. This sample is drawn from a study of cytomegalovirus exposure and HLA in healthy donors. Study-wide background: A later analysis reported the approximately 120 validation repertoires used the same platform as the approximately 650 first-cohort repertoires.

This CDR3 spans 17 amino acids. Germline CDR1 SGHNT, CDR2 YYREEE (reference sequence). Trimming at V came to 4 bases and at J to 6 bases, leaving 13 bases not matched to a gene. The receptor was isolated from a woman younger than 30 in good health and CMV-seropositive. Material for sequencing was PBMCs. The chain recombines TRBV5-4 with TRBJ2-2; 9 positions match TRBD2. The CDR3 sequence is CASSRIPGTSLPGELFF. CDR3 DNA: TGTGCCAGCAGCCGTATCCCCGGGACTAGCCTCCCCGGGGAGCTGTTTTTT.